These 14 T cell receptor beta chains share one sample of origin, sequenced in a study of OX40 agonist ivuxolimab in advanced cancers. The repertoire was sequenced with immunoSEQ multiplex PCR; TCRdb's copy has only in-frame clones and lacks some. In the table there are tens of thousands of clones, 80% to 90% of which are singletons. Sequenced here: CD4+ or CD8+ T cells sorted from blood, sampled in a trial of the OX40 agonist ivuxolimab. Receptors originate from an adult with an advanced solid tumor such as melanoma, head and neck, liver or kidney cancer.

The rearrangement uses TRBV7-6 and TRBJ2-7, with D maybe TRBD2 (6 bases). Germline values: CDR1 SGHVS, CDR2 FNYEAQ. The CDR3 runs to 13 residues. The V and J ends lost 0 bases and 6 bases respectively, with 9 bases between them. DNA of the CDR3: TGTGCCAGCAGCTTAGCAGCAGCGGGCGAGCAGTACTTC. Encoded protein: CASSLAAAGEQYF.

CDR3 region: CASRATSGRAIGYNEQFF. DNA of the CDR3: TGCGCCAGCAGGGCGACTAGCGGGAGGGCCATAGGTTACAATGAGCAGTTCTTC. The rearrangement joins TRBV10-2 to TRBJ2-1, with 14 nucleotides matching TRBD2. Losses at the gene ends were 6 bases for V and 4 bases for J; bases not matched to a gene: 11. Germline V gene sequence: CDR1 WSHSY, CDR2 SAAADI. The CDR3 runs 18 residues.

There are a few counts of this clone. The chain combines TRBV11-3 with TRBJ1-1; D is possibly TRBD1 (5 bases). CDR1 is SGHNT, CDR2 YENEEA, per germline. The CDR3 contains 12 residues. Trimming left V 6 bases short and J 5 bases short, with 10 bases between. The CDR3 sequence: CASRGRDTEAFF. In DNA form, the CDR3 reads TGTGCCAGCAGGGGGCGGGATACTGAAGCTTTCTTT.

CDR3 coding DNA: TGTGCCTGGGCCTCTGCCTACGAGCAGTACTTC. It specifies CAWASAYEQYF. The chain recombines TRBV30 with TRBJ2-7; D not resolved. V lost 5 bases and J 2 bases, leaving 7 bases between the germline ends. This CDR3 is 11 amino acids long. CDR1 is GTSNPN, CDR2 SVGIG, per germline (reference sequence). Full variable domain (remainder filled in from reference TRBV30 and TRBJ2-7): SQTIHQWPATLVQPVGSPLSLECTVEGTSNPNLYWYRQAAGRGLQLLFYSVGIGQISSEVPQNLSASRPQDRQFILSSKKLLLSDSGFYLCAWASAYEQYFGPGTRLTVT.

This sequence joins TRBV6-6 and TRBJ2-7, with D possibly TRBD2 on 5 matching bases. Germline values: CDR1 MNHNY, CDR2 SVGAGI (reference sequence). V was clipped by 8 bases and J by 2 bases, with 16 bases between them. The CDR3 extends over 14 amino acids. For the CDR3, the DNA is TGTGCCAGCTCTCAGAGGGCGCCCACCTACGAGCAGTACGTC. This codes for CASSQRAPTYEQYV.

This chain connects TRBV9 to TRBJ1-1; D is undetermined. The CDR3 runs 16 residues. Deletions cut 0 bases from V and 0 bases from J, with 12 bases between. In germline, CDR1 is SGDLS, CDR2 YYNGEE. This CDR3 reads CASSVGLGSMNTEAFF. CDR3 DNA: TGTGCCAGCAGCGTAGGTTTAGGTAGCATGAACACTGAAGCTTTCTTT.

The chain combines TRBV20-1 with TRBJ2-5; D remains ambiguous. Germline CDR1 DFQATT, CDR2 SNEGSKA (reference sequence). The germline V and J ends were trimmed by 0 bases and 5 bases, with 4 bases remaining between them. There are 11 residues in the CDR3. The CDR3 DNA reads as TGCAGTGCTAGAGATGGGGAGACCCAGTACTTC. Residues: CSARDGETQYF.

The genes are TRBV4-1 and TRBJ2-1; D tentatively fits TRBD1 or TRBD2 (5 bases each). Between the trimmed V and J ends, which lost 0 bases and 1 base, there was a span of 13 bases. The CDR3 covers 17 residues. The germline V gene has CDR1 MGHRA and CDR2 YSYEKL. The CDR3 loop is CASSQDKGTVSYNEQFF. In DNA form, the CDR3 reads TGCGCCAGCAGCCAAGACAAGGGGACGGTATCCTACAATGAGCAGTTCTTC.

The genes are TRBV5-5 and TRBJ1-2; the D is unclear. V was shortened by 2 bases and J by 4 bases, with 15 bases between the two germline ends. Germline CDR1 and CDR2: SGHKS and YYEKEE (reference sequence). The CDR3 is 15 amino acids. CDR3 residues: CASSLNNGRGYGYTF. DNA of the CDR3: TGTGCCAGCAGCTTAAACAATGGACGGGGCTATGGCTACACCTTC.

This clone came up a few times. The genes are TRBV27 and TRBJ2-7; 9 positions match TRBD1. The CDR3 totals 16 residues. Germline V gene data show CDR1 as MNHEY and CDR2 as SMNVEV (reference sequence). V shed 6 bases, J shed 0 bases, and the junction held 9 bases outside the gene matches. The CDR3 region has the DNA TGTGCCAGCAGCCCGGTTGGACAGGGGAACTCCTACGAGCAGTACTTC. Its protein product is CASSPVGQGNSYEQYF.

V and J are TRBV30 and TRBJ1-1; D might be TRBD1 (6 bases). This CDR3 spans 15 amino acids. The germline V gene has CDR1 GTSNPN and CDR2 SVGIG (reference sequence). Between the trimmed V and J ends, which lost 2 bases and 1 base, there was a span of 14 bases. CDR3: CAWSRLDRSNTEAFF. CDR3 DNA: TGTGCCTGGAGTCGATTGGACAGATCGAACACTGAAGCTTTCTTT. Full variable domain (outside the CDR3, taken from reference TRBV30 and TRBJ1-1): SQTIHQWPATLVQPVGSPLSLECTVEGTSNPNLYWYRQAAGRGLQLLFYSVGIGQISSEVPQNLSASRPQDRQFILSSKKLLLSDSGFYLCAWSRLDRSNTEAFFGQGTRLTVV.

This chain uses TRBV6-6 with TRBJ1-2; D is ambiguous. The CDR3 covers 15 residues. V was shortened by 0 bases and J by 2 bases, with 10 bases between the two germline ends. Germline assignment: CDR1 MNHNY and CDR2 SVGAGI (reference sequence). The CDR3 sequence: CASSYSVVGNYGYTF. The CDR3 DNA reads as TGTGCCAGCAGTTACTCGGTTGTAGGGAACTATGGCTACACCTTC.

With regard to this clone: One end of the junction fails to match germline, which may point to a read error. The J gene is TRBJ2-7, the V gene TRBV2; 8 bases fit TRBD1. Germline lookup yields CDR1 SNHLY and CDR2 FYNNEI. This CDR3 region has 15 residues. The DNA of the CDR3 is TGTGCCAGCAGGGTTACAGGGGGAGGTTACTACAAGCAGTACTTC. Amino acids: CASRVTGGGYYKQYF.

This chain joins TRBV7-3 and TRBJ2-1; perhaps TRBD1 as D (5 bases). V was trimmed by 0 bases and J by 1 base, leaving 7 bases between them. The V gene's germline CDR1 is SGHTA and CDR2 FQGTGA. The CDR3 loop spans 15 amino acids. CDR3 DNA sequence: TGTGCCAGCAGCTTAACGCAGGGATCCTACAATGAGCAGTTCTTC. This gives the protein CASSLTQGSYNEQFF.